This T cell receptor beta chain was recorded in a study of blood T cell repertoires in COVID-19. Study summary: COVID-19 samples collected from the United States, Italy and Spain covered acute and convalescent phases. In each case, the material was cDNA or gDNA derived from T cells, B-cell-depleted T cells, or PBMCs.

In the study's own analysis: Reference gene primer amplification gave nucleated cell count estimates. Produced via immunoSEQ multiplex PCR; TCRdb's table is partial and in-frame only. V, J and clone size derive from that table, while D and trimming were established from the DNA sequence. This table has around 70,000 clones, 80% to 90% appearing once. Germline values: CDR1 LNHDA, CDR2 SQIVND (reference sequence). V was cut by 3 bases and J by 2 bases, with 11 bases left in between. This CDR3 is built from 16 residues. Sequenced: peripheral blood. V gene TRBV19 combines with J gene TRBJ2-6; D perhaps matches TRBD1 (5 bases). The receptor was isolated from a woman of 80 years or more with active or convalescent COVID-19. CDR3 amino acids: CASSIRQPPGANVLTF. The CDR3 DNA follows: TGTGCCAGTAGTATCCGACAGCCTCCTGGGGCCAACGTCCTGACTTTC.